This T cell receptor beta chain was obtained from a study of blood T cell repertoires in COVID-19. The data were produced by immunoSEQ multiplex PCR, yet TCRdb's version contains in-frame clones alone and is incomplete. The sample has more than 90,000 clones; roughly 85% are singletons. Enrolment of Seattle patients took place during active infection, and they were followed longitudinally. Germline assignment: CDR1 MGHRA and CDR2 YSYEKL. Trimming stripped 1 base from V and 0 bases from J, with 11 bases between. The length of the CDR3 is 16 residues. The clonotype originates from a woman aged 60-75 years with COVID-19, enrolled during active disease. This rearrangement joins TRBV4-1 to TRBJ2-3; perhaps TRBD1 as D (6 bases). The sample comprised peripheral blood. The CDR3 region is CASSQGAGVSTDTQYF. DNA for the CDR3: TGCGCCAGCAGCCAAGGGGCAGGGGTGAGCACAGATACGCAGTATTTT.